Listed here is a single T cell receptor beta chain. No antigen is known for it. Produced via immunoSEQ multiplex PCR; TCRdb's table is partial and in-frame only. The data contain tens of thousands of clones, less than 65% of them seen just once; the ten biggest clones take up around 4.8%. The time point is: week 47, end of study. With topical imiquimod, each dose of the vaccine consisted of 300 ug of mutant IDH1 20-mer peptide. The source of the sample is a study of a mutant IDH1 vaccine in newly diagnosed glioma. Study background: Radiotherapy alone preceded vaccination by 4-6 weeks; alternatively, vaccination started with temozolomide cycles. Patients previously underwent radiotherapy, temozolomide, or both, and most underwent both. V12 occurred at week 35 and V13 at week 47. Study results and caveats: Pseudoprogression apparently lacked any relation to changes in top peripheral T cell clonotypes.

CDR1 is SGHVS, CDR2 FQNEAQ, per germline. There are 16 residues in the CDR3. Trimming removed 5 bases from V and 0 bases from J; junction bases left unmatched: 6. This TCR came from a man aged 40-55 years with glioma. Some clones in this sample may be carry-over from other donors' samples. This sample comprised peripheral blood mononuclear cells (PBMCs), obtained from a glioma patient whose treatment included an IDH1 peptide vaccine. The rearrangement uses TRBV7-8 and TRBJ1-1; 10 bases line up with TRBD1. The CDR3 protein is CASSLRDRGMNTEAFF. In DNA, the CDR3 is TGTGCCAGCAGCCTCCGGGACAGGGGCATGAACACTGAAGCTTTCTTT.